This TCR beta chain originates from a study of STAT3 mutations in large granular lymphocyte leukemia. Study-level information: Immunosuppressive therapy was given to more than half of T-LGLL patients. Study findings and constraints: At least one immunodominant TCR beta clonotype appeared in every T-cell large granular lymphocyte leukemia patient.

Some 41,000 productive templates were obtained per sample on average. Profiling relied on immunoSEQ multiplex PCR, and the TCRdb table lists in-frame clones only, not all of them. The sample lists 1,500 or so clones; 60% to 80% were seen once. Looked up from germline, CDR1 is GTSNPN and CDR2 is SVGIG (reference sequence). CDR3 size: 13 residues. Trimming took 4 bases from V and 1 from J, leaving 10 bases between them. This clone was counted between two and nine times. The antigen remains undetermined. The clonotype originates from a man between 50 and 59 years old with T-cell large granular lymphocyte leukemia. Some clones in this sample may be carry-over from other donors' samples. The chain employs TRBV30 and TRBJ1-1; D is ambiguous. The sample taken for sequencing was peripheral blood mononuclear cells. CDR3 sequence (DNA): TGTGCCTGGAAAAAGGATTGGAACACTGAAGCTTTCTTT. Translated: CAWKKDWNTEAFF.